This T cell receptor (beta chain) was identified in a study of T cell repertoires in cytomegalovirus infection. Study summary: Through public TCR beta signatures, both CMV infection and matching HLA type were indicated. Study findings and constraints: The cumulative frequency of public TCR beta families identified carriers of CMV plus the relevant HLA. HLA-C-restricted CMV clonotypes gave the most frequent clonotype in two of eight donors.

In TCRdb, the reads were re-called with MiXCR into one record per CDR3 protein. This table has about 740,000 distinct CDR3 sequences, approximately 40% appearing once. Concerning this clonotype: Its antigen is unidentified.

There are 14 residues in the CDR3. V shed 5 bases and J shed 5 bases, with 15 bases lying between them. CDR1 is LNHNV, CDR2 YYDKDF, per germline (reference sequence). The sequenced sample was PBMCs. This TCR was sampled from a human donor in good health (CMV status not recorded). Some clones in this sample may be carry-over from other donors' samples. The rearrangement links TRBV15 to TRBJ2-5; D is unresolved. The CDR3 loop reads CATSERIPGETQYF. As DNA, the CDR3 is TGTGCCACCAGCGAGAGAATCCCCGGGGAGACCCAGTACTTC.